The 32 T cell receptor beta chains presented below share a single source sample, sequenced in a study of blood T cells in healthy people across ages. A sample-barcoded 5' primer and a J-beta primer mix were used in a second PCR of about 7 to 12 cycles. MiXCR was run by TCRdb on the 5' RACE reads, yielding one entry per CDR3 protein. The sample has 1.5 million to 2 million distinct CDR3 sequences; roughly 30% are singletons. Sequences were obtained from blood. Every receptor here comes from a woman between 25 and 40 years old in good health.

CDR3: CSARNRVTNTGELFF. CDR3 bases: TGCAGTGCTAGAAATCGAGTTACGAACACCGGGGAGCTGTTTTTT. This chain connects TRBV20-1 to TRBJ2-2; D remains unclear. The length of the CDR3 is 15 residues. Trimming pared 2 bases from V and 0 bases from J, leaving 10 bases between. The germline gives CDR1 DFQATT, CDR2 SNEGSKA (reference sequence).

This clonotype has more than one count but fewer than ten. The rearrangement joins TRBV12-3 or TRBV12-4 to TRBJ1-1; 7 nucleotides align to TRBD1. This CDR3 is 15 amino acids long. Trimming at V came to 3 bases and at J to 2 bases, leaving 6 bases not matched to a gene. The CDR3 sequence: CASSFTGAPNTEAFF. The DNA for the CDR3 is TGTGCCAGCAGTTTCACAGGGGCCCCAAACACTGAAGCTTTCTTT.

The chain combines TRBV20-1 with TRBJ1-5, with a tentative D call TRBD1 (6 bases). CDR1 and CDR2 (germline): DFQATT, SNEGSKA (reference sequence). V lost 0 bases and J 1 base, leaving 10 bases between the germline ends. The CDR3 consists of 15 residues. CDR3 nucleotide sequence: TGCAGTGCTAGAGATACAGGGCCCAGCAATCAGCCCCAGCATTTT. It specifies CSARDTGPSNQPQHF.

The genes are TRBV7-9 and TRBJ2-5; the D is unclear. With the DNA end fitting TRBJ2-7 better, the J assignment may be wrong. Germline V gives CDR1 SEHNR, CDR2 FQNEAQ (reference sequence). The CDR3 has 12 amino acids. The CDR3 coding sequence is TGTGCCAGCAGCTTCCAGCTCTACGAGCAGTACTTC. It encodes CASSFQLYEQYF.

V is TRBV28 and J is TRBJ2-3, with 8 bases lining up with TRBD2. V shed 3 bases, J shed 5 bases, and the junction held 7 bases outside the gene matches. Germline V lookup: CDR1 MDHEN, CDR2 SYDVKM. This CDR3 contains 15 residues. CDR3 sequence reads: CASSFGSLAGDTQYF. The CDR3 nucleotides read TGTGCCAGCAGTTTTGGATCGCTAGCGGGAGATACGCAGTATTTT.

Note on this clonotype: One junction end does not reproduce the germline sequence, and a read error may be involved. The chain couples TRBV7-3 to TRBJ1-6; tentatively, D is TRBD1 (6 bases). The CDR3 is made up of 14 amino acids. CDR1 and CDR2 (germline): SGHTA, FQGTGA. The CDR3 here is CASSLDSANSPLHF. The CDR3 DNA is TGTGCCAGCAGCTTGGACAGTGCCAATTCCCCCCTCCACTTT.

CDR3: CASKGLRNEKLFF. CDR3 nucleotide sequence: TGTGCCAGCAAGGGACTCAGAAATGAAAAACTGTTTTTT. The genes are TRBV2 and TRBJ1-4; possible D gene TRBD1, 5 bases. V was trimmed by 7 bases and J by 5 bases, leaving 11 bases between them. The CDR3 contains 13 residues. Germline V gene sequence: CDR1 SNHLY, CDR2 FYNNEI.

This chain connects TRBV3-1 to TRBJ2-4; 9 nucleotides line up with TRBD1. The tail of the sequence fits TRBJ2-7 better, so the J call may be wrong. The V gene's germline CDR1 is LGHDT and CDR2 YNNKEL (reference sequence). This CDR3 comprises 16 residues. CDR3 loop: CASSQIPTGQGYEQYF. The CDR3 DNA follows: TGTGCCAGCAGCCAAATCCCCACCGGACAGGGGTACGAGCAGTACTTC.

The table lists this clonotype with a count of one. The V call is TRBV3-1, the J call TRBJ2-1; D could derive from TRBD1 or TRBD2 (6 bases each). The CDR3 consists of 15 residues. Looked up from germline, CDR1 is LGHDT and CDR2 is YNNKEL (reference sequence). The V end was cut by 6 bases, the J end by 6 bases, with 18 bases between. CDR3 nucleotides: TGTGCCAGCAGACATGGGGGGCCCGATACCAATGAGCAGTTCTTC. Protein product: CASRHGGPDTNEQFF.

This clonotype was observed a handful of times. This sequence joins TRBV7-9 and TRBJ1-1, with TRBD1 identical over 8 bases. The CDR3 has 15 amino acids. CDR1 is SEHNR, CDR2 FQNEAQ, per germline (reference sequence). Trimming took 4 bases from V and 4 from J; bases not matched to a gene: 8. DNA of the CDR3: TGTGCCAGCAGCTCCCTCCTACAGGGGGGCACTGAAGCTTTCTTT. The encoded protein is CASSSLLQGGTEAFF.

In this sample, this clonotype turned up a few times. This chain uses TRBV5-1 with TRBJ2-1, with TRBD2 matching over 7 bases. The CDR3 contains 14 residues. The junction had 9 bases not matched to a gene; V was cut back by 2 bases and J by 10 bases. Looked up from germline, CDR1 is SGHRS and CDR2 is YFSETQ. CDR3 sequence: CASSFLAGGGEQFF. The CDR3 nucleotides are TGCGCCAGCAGCTTCTTAGCGGGTGGGGGGGAGCAGTTCTTC.

This clonotype appeared once. The junction differs from germline at one of its ends, possibly a read error. The chain couples TRBV5-1 to TRBJ1-2; 9 bases fit TRBD1. The CDR3 contains 15 residues. Germline lookup yields CDR1 SGHRS and CDR2 YFSETQ. CDR3 nucleotide sequence: TGCGCCAGCAGACAGGTGGGACAGGGACCCTATAGCTACACCTTC. It specifies CASRQVGQGPYSYTF. Together with reference TRBV5-1 and TRBJ1-2, the CDR3 gives the full variable domain: KAGVTQTPRYLIKTRGQQVTLSCSPISGHRSVSWYQQTPGQGLQFLFEYFSETQRNKGNFPGRFSGRQFSNSRSEMNVSTLELGDSALYLCASRQVGQGPYSYTFGSGTRLTVV.

This clonotype was observed a handful of times. The chain links TRBV2 to TRBJ1-4; 11 nucleotides line up with TRBD1. CDR1 and CDR2 from the germline V gene are SNHLY and FYNNEI. The length of the CDR3 is 14 residues. V lost 7 bases and J lost 8; bases outside the gene matches: 6. The CDR3, as DNA: TGTGCCAGCAAAATGGGACAGGGGGGAGAAAAACTGTTTTTT. Its translation: CASKMGQGGEKLFF.

The chain has TRBV5-1 and TRBJ2-7, with D maybe TRBD1 (5 bases). This CDR3 contains 14 residues. V was shortened by 6 bases and J by 3 bases, with 16 bases between the two germline ends. Germline loops: CDR1 SGHRS, CDR2 YFSETQ. The CDR3 bases are TGCGCCAGCACCAGGAACAGGAAATTCTACGAGCAGTACTTC. Amino acids: CASTRNRKFYEQYF.

The chain couples TRBV5-1 to TRBJ1-1; 8 bases agree with TRBD1. The J segment lost 0 bases and the V segment lost 1 base, leaving 2 bases of the junction unmatched. This CDR3 is built from 15 residues. Germline V CDR1 and CDR2: SGHRS, YFSETQ. CDR3 sequence (DNA): TGCGCCAGCAGCTTGCGACAGGGGATGAACACTGAAGCTTTCTTT. Residues: CASSLRQGMNTEAFF.

The gene calls are TRBV10-3 and TRBJ2-3; 9 bases are a match to TRBD1. Trimming removed 6 bases from V and 4 bases from J; junction bases left unmatched: 8. The CDR3 is 15 residues long. CDR1 ENHRY and CDR2 SYGVKD come from the germline V gene. The CDR3 loop is CAIRGDRAWSDTQYF. The CDR3 nucleotides are TGTGCCATCAGGGGGGACAGGGCCTGGTCAGATACGCAGTATTTT.

This chain uses TRBV7-9 with TRBJ1-2; D might be TRBD1 (6 bases). The CDR3 runs 17 residues. From germline, CDR1 is SEHNR and CDR2 FQNEAQ (reference sequence). Between the trimmed V and J ends, which lost 3 bases and 2 bases, there was a span of 19 bases. The CDR3 DNA is TGTGCCAGCAGCTTCCTCGCAGGACAGCCCACCAACTATGGCTACACCTTC. Its protein product is CASSFLAGQPTNYGYTF. The whole variable domain, remainder taken from reference TRBV7-9 and TRBJ1-2, is DTGVSQNPRHKITKRGQNVTFRCDPISEHNRLYWYRQTLGQGPEFLTYFQNEAQLEKSRLLSDRFSAERPKGSFSTLEIQRTEQGDSAMYLCASSFLAGQPTNYGYTFGSGTRLTVV.

The genes are TRBV6-2 or TRBV6-3 and TRBJ2-2; 8 nucleotides line up with TRBD2. The CDR3 consists of 17 residues. The germline gives CDR1 MNHEY, CDR2 SVGEGT. J was trimmed by 5 bases and V by 0 bases; bases with no gene match: 8. This CDR3 reads CASSYSLAGSGTGELFF. CDR3 nucleotide sequence: TGTGCCAGCAGTTACTCGCTAGCGGGTTCGGGGACCGGGGAGCTGTTTTTT.

The gene calls are TRBV5-1 and TRBJ2-1; 10 nucleotides line up with TRBD2. CDR3 length: 16 amino acids. J gave up 2 bases and V 4 bases, and 6 bases lay outside the gene matches. The germline gives CDR1 SGHRS, CDR2 YFSETQ. The CDR3 here is CASSLTSGTPYNEQFF. The CDR3 bases are TGCGCCAGCAGCCTAACTAGCGGGACCCCCTACAATGAGCAGTTCTTC.

This rearrangement joins TRBV5-1 to TRBJ1-4; 10 bases match TRBD1. This CDR3 region has 15 residues. Germline V gives CDR1 SGHRS, CDR2 YFSETQ. V gave up 2 bases and J gave up 8 bases; unmatched junction bases: 6. In DNA form, the CDR3 reads TGCGCCAGCAGCTTTCCGACAGGGGGCCGAGAAAAACTGTTTTTT. Translating it yields CASSFPTGGREKLFF.

About this clonotype itself: A clone one base away is much larger, so this may be a read error. The V and J genes are TRBV10-3 and TRBJ2-7; D gene unclear. CDR3 length: 12 amino acids. The V end was cut by 10 bases, the J end by 3 bases, with 13 bases between. Germline V CDR1 and CDR2: ENHRY, SYGVKD. The CDR3 here is CATAVGDYEQYF. CDR3 sequence (DNA): TGTGCCACCGCGGTTGGGGACTACGAGCAGTACTTC.

V and J are TRBV25-1 and TRBJ2-5, with D perhaps matching TRBD2 (7 bases). This CDR3 has 17 residues. V was pared by 4 bases and J by 7 bases, with 25 bases between. Per the germline V gene, CDR1 is MGHDK and CDR2 is SYGVNS. CDR3 amino acids: CASSGQGRAPLAVTQYF. Written as DNA, the CDR3 is TGTGCCAGCAGTGGGCAGGGGAGGGCCCCCCTCGCGGTGACCCAGTACTTC. Filled out from reference TRBV25-1 and TRBJ2-5, the complete variable domain reads EADIYQTPRYLVIGTGKKITLECSQTMGHDKMYWYQQDPGMELHLIHYSYGVNSTEKGDLSSESTVSRIRTEHFPLTLESARPSHTSQYLCASSGQGRAPLAVTQYFGPGTRLLVL.

V and J are TRBV5-1 and TRBJ2-2, with D perhaps assigned TRBD1 or TRBD2 (5 bases each). CDR1 is SGHRS and CDR2 is YFSETQ in the germline V gene. CDR3 size: 14 residues. With 4 bases removed from V and 6 bases from J, the gap between germline ends came to 13 bases. In DNA form, the CDR3 reads TGCGCCAGCAGCGGGGGACCGGCCGCCGGGGAGCTGTTTTTT. Amino acid sequence: CASSGGPAAGELFF.

This clonotype was observed a few times. The chain employs TRBV18 and TRBJ1-4; D is perhaps TRBD1 (6 bases). V was trimmed by 1 base and J by 7 bases, leaving 13 bases between them. CDR3 length: 15 residues. Per germline, CDR1 KGHSH and CDR2 LQKENI. The CDR3 region has the DNA TGTGCCAGCTCACCACTGACAGGCGAAGGTGAAAAACTGTTTTTT. Protein sequence: CASSPLTGEGEKLFF.

This chain links TRBV5-6 with TRBJ2-1; TRBD2 matches at 12 bases. The V gene's germline CDR1 is SGHDT and CDR2 YYEEEE. The junction had 11 bases not matched to a gene; V was cut back by 4 bases and J by 15 bases. The CDR3 totals 14 residues. For the CDR3, the DNA is TGTGCCAGCAGCCAAGGACTAGCGGGATATATTCGGTTCTTC. It specifies CASSQGLAGYIRFF.

This sequence joins TRBV20-1 and TRBJ1-6; the D gene is possibly TRBD1 (6 bases). Between the trimmed V and J ends, which lost 4 bases and 14 bases, there was a span of 12 bases. The V gene's germline CDR1 is DFQATT and CDR2 SNEGSKA (reference sequence). This CDR3 is built from 11 residues. CDR3 sequence reads: CSATRQEALHF. The CDR3 DNA reads TGCAGTGCTACTAGACAGGAGGCCCTCCACTTT.

V usage is TRBV12-3 or TRBV12-4 and J usage is TRBJ2-5; 7 bases map to TRBD1. Matching the DNA end better, TRBJ2-7 makes the J call doubtful. The CDR3 loop spans 14 amino acids. The CDR3 DNA follows: TGTGCCAGCAGCAGGGACAGACTGAACTACGAGCAGTACTTC. Residues: CASSRDRLNYEQYF.

The V and J genes are TRBV5-6 and TRBJ2-2; maybe TRBD2 (7 bases). The CDR3 consists of 18 residues. Looked up from germline, CDR1 is SGHDT and CDR2 is YYEEEE. Trimming shortened V by 3 bases and J by 3 bases, and 21 bases separated the two germline ends. This chain's CDR3 is CASSSAMGGAGYTGELFF. CDR3 sequence (DNA): TGTGCCAGCAGCTCCGCCATGGGGGGGGCCGGATACACCGGGGAGCTGTTTTTT.

This chain connects TRBV29-1 to TRBJ2-3; 8 bases are shared with TRBD2. V lost 7 bases, J lost 3 bases, and 9 bases stayed unmatched. Germline CDR1 reads SQVTM; CDR2 reads ANQGSEA. The CDR3 spans 14 residues. The CDR3 sequence: CSGGLVGGTDTQYF. CDR3 nucleotide sequence: TGCAGCGGGGGACTAGTGGGGGGGACAGATACGCAGTATTTT.

This clonotype came up a few times. The chain joins TRBV20-1 to TRBJ1-2; 9 bases line up with TRBD1. Germline V gene lookup returns CDR1 DFQATT and CDR2 SNEGSKA (reference sequence). V was clipped by 3 bases and J by 4 bases; unmatched bases: 9. This CDR3 comprises 15 residues. This chain's CDR3 is CSASPDRGKGYGYTF. The CDR3 DNA is TGCAGTGCTAGTCCAGACAGGGGGAAGGGCTATGGCTACACCTTC.

The V and J genes are TRBV7-9 and TRBJ1-6; 7 nucleotides align to TRBD1. This CDR3 spans 17 amino acids. The germline CDR1 and CDR2 sequences are SEHNR and FQNEAQ (reference sequence). V lost 5 bases to trimming and J lost 8 bases; unmatched junction nucleotides: 15. The CDR3 spells CASSRTQGMVGDSPLHF. CDR3 DNA: TGTGCCAGCAGCCGGACACAGGGGATGGTCGGTGATTCACCCCTCCACTTT.

The chain combines TRBV4-2 with TRBJ2-1; 9 bases match TRBD2. Unmatched junction bases numbered 10, after V lost 3 bases and J lost 7 bases. Germline CDR1 reads LGHNA; CDR2 reads YNFKEQ. The CDR3 is 16 residues long. Here the CDR3 DNA reads TGTGCCAGCAGCCAGGATTCTAGCGGGGCACGTAATGAGCAGTTCTTC. Amino acids: CASSQDSSGARNEQFF.